This T cell receptor (beta chain) stems from a study of CD8 T cells in ankylosing spondylitis. General observations from the study: Seemingly distinctive of ankylosing spondylitis blood was a TCR beta motif formed by eight highly homologous variants.

The CDR3 runs to 14 residues. Germline V gives CDR1 SGHDN, CDR2 FVKESK. Between the trimmed V and J ends, which lost 0 bases and 7 bases, there was a span of 9 bases. TCRdb re-analysed the 5' RACE reads in MiXCR, keeping a single row per CDR3 protein. The sample has about 390,000 distinct CDR3 sequences, around 24% seen once. Points on this clonotype: Its antigen is not known.

The sample comprised blood, either unsorted or a sorted T cell fraction (not recorded which). The receptor's source is a male donor with ankylosing spondylitis. V and J are TRBV14 and TRBJ2-2; D assignment may be TRBD1 or TRBD2 (5 bases each). The CDR3 is CASSQEMGVGELFF. The CDR3 bases are TGTGCCAGCAGCCAAGAGATGGGGGTCGGGGAGCTGTTTTTT.